Below, one T cell receptor beta chain is given with its context. The antigen is undetermined. Assay: immunoSEQ multiplex PCR; the TCRdb copy retains only in-frame clones and omits some. Here the sample spans roughly 100,000 clones, approximately 93% being singletons. These data are taken from a study of graft-versus-host responses after intestinal transplantation. Looking at the study overall: The recipients all started with anti-thymocyte globulin induction and then took tacrolimus and steroids for 3 to 4 years.

This receptor was taken from a human donor who received an intestinal transplant. Source: unstimulated CD8+ T cells sorted from spleen or lymph node cells, taken before intestinal transplant.

In DNA form, the CDR3 reads TGTGCCAGCAGTGGGGCCTATAGCAATGGGGACACTGAAGCTTTCTTT. It translates to CASSGAYSNGDTEAFF. The chain recombines TRBV6-1 with TRBJ1-1; D call uncertain. Germline lookup yields CDR1 MNHNS and CDR2 SASEGT. This CDR3 spans 16 amino acids. Trimming removed 4 bases from V and 3 bases from J, with 18 bases in between.